Shown below are 19 T cell receptor beta chains from a single sample sequenced in a study of T cells in Graves' hyperthyroidism and ophthalmopathy. From RNA transcripts, TCR beta CDR3 regions were amplified. Researchers ran a first-round RT-PCR on the TCR CDR3 using the HTBI primer set. TCRdb reprocessed the multiplex PCR reads with MiXCR, giving one entry per CDR3 protein. The sample consists of around 340,000 distinct CDR3 sequences, approximately 18% of them appearing once. Sequences were obtained from blood. These receptors all come from a woman in her twenties or thirties with Graves' hyperthyroidism that later progressed to Graves' ophthalmopathy.

This clonotype was detected many times. This rearrangement joins TRBV25-1 to TRBJ1-5; D call uncertain. Germline V gene sequence: CDR1 MGHDK, CDR2 SYGVNS. The V and J ends lost 2 bases and 0 bases respectively, with 11 bases between them. CDR3 length equals 16 residues. The CDR3 loop is CASSEVGSDSNQPQHF. The CDR3, as DNA: TGTGCCAGCAGTGAAGTGGGTTCAGATAGCAATCAGCCCCAGCATTTT.

This clonotype was recorded at least ten times. The rearrangement links TRBV29-1 to TRBJ2-1; 8 bases are shared with TRBD1. The CDR3 covers 14 residues. Germline assignment: CDR1 SQVTM and CDR2 ANQGSEA. With V trimmed by 6 bases and J by 1 base, 5 bases remained unmatched. As DNA, the CDR3 is TGCAGCGTCGCAGGACAGGGTTCCTACAATGAGCAGTTCTTC. As protein: CSVAGQGSYNEQFF.

This clonotype has a count of ten or more. This rearrangement joins TRBV11-2 to TRBJ2-7, with TRBD2 matching over 9 bases. The CDR3 sequence is 13 residues long. Germline assignment: CDR1 SGHAT and CDR2 FQNNGV. Trimming removed 6 bases from V and 6 bases from J; junction bases left unmatched: 6. Here the CDR3 reads CASSPAGGREQYF. CDR3 sequence (DNA): TGTGCCAGCAGTCCGGCGGGGGGGCGCGAGCAGTACTTC.

This clonotype came up many times. J is TRBJ2-2 and V is TRBV27; no clear D gene. Trimming removed 3 bases at V and 7 bases at J, with 3 bases between. The CDR3 runs to 11 residues. Germline V lookup: CDR1 MNHEY, CDR2 SMNVEV (reference sequence). The CDR3 nucleotides are TGTGCCAGCAGTTTTTTCGGGGAGCTGTTTTTT. It specifies CASSFFGELFF.

The chain recombines TRBV28 with TRBJ2-1, with D uncertain. V lost 3 bases to trimming and J lost 10 bases, with 4 bases between them. There are 10 residues in the CDR3. Germline CDR1 reads MDHEN; CDR2 reads SYDVKM. CDR3 in DNA: TGTGCCAGCAGTTTTAAGGAGCAGTTCTTC. This codes for CASSFKEQFF. Based on the CDR3 plus reference TRBV28 and TRBJ2-1, the full variable domain is DVKVTQSSRYLVKRTGEKVFLECVQDMDHENMFWYRQDPGLGLRLIYFSYDVKMKEKGDIPEGYSVSREKKERFSLILESASTNQTSMYLCASSFKEQFFGPGTRLTVL.

This clonotype was counted many times. This rearrangement joins TRBV29-1 to TRBJ2-1; the match to TRBD2 covers 10 bases. V shed 0 bases, J shed 8 bases, and the junction held 10 bases outside the gene matches. Germline lookup yields CDR1 SQVTM and CDR2 ANQGSEA. The CDR3 has 16 amino acids. CDR3 region: CSVEDEASGRTDEQFF. As DNA, the CDR3 is TGCAGCGTTGAAGATGAGGCTAGCGGGAGAACTGATGAGCAGTTCTTC.

In its sample, this clonotype was seen many times. The rearrangement joins TRBV28 to TRBJ2-5; unclear D gene. This CDR3 region has 17 residues. The V gene lost 2 bases and the J gene lost 3 bases, with 19 bases spanning the gap. Per germline, CDR1 MDHEN and CDR2 SYDVKM. The CDR3 is CASSLSHDRPEEETQYF. For the CDR3, the DNA is TGTGCCAGCAGTTTAAGCCACGACCGTCCGGAAGAAGAGACCCAGTACTTC.

This clonotype has at least ten counts. This chain links TRBV11-2 with TRBJ2-1, with TRBD2 matching 10 bases. The V gene end was trimmed by 4 bases and the J gene end by 9 bases; junction bases not matched to a gene: 12. The CDR3 has 16 residues. Germline CDR1 is SGHAT and CDR2 is FQNNGV. The CDR3 here is CASSSASGGIRVEQFF. The CDR3, as DNA: TGTGCCAGCAGCTCCGCTAGCGGGGGAATTCGAGTTGAGCAGTTCTTC.

The chain employs TRBV4-1 and TRBJ2-7; D tentatively reads TRBD1 or TRBD2 (5 bases each). The CDR3 contains 15 residues. Germline V lookup: CDR1 MGHRA, CDR2 YSYEKL. V lost 3 bases, J lost 0 bases, and 12 bases lay in between. The CDR3 protein is CASSQPWDGSYEQYF. CDR3 sequence (DNA): TGCGCCAGCAGCCAGCCTTGGGACGGCTCCTACGAGCAGTACTTC.

The V call is TRBV9, the J call TRBJ1-2, with 8 bases identical to TRBD1. Germline lookup yields CDR1 SGDLS and CDR2 YYNGEE. This CDR3 has 15 residues. The ends lost 4 bases at V and 0 bases at J; junction bases unmatched: 5. CDR3 sequence (DNA): TGTGCCAGCAGCTCGCAGGGGGCACCTAACTATGGCTACACCTTC. Translating it yields CASSSQGAPNYGYTF.

This clonotype was counted only a few times. The chain links TRBV6-5 to TRBJ1-5; D unresolved. In germline, CDR1 is MNHEY, CDR2 SVGAGI. The ends were cut back, 0 bases at V and 7 bases at J, with 13 bases in the middle. This CDR3 comprises 15 residues. CDR3 sequence: CASSYSVEKPQPQHF. CDR3 coding DNA: TGTGCCAGCAGTTACTCGGTGGAGAAGCCCCAGCCCCAGCATTTT.

The sample holds a few counts of this clonotype. The chain carries TRBV20-1 and TRBJ2-2; a weak D match, TRBD1 (5 bases). The CDR3 spans 16 residues. Germline V gene lookup returns CDR1 DFQATT and CDR2 SNEGSKA (reference sequence). The V end lost 3 bases, the J end lost 1 base, and 15 bases lay between the germline ends. The CDR3 loop is CSASPVGQGNTGELFF. The CDR3 DNA is TGCAGTGCTAGTCCGGTCGGGCAGGGGAACACCGGGGAGCTGTTTTTT.

The V call is TRBV20-1, the J call TRBJ2-3, with TRBD2 matching 7 bases. The CDR3 length is 12 residues. Germline values: CDR1 DFQATT, CDR2 SNEGSKA (reference sequence). Trimming cost V 6 bases and J 4 bases; bases outside gene matches: 4. CDR3 protein: CSAKRGADTQYF. The CDR3 region has the DNA TGCAGTGCCAAGCGGGGAGCAGATACGCAGTATTTT.

The gene calls are TRBV27 and TRBJ2-7; 9 bases align to TRBD1. The CDR3 loop spans 14 amino acids. With V trimmed by 6 bases and J by 2 bases, 5 bases remained unmatched. Germline V gene sequence: CDR1 MNHEY, CDR2 SMNVEV (reference sequence). CDR3 bases: TGTGCCAGCAGCGGGACAGGGAGGGCCTACGAGCAGTACTTC. This codes for CASSGTGRAYEQYF.

A few counts support this clonotype. This chain links TRBV29-1 with TRBJ2-7; D not certain. Germline CDR1 reads SQVTM; CDR2 reads ANQGSEA. V lost 2 bases to trimming and J lost 2 bases, with 10 bases between them. The CDR3 contains 13 residues. In DNA, the CDR3 is TGCAGCGTTGAAAAGTCACGCCCCTACGAGCAGTACTTC. Translation gives CSVEKSRPYEQYF.

V usage is TRBV7-9 and J usage is TRBJ1-2, with 9 bases that match TRBD1. The junction had 15 bases not matched to a gene; V was cut back by 4 bases and J by 0 bases. Per germline, CDR1 SEHNR and CDR2 FQNEAQ (reference sequence). The CDR3 runs to 19 residues. The CDR3 reads CASSSGTGRFDSANYGYTF. CDR3 nucleotides: TGTGCCAGCAGCTCCGGGACAGGGAGATTTGACTCCGCTAACTATGGCTACACCTTC.

A remark on this clonotype: A much larger clone is a single base away; this may be a read error. The chain joins TRBV30 to TRBJ2-5; tentative D call: TRBD2 (5 bases). CDR3 length: 11 amino acids. Per germline, CDR1 GTSNPN and CDR2 SVGIG (reference sequence). Trimming left V 2 bases short and J 9 bases short, with 10 bases between. For the CDR3, the DNA is TGTGCCTGGAGTACACCGGGATCCCAGTACTTC. It encodes CAWSTPGSQYF.

This clonotype was seen many times. The chain's CDR3 is CASRGWETRSGQYF. CDR3 DNA: TGTGCCAGCAGGGGTTGGGAGACCAGGTCAGGGCAGTACTTC. This chain links TRBV2 with TRBJ2-7, with a tentative D call TRBD2 (5 bases). The V and J ends lost 6 bases and 9 bases respectively, with 21 bases between them. From germline, CDR1 is SNHLY and CDR2 FYNNEI. This CDR3 has 14 amino acids. The entire variable domain, with the rest obtained from reference TRBV2 and TRBJ2-7, is as follows: EPEVTQTPSHQVTQMGQEVILRCVPISNHLYFYWYRQILGQKVEFLVSFYNNEISEKSEIFDDQFSVERPDGSNFTLKIRSTKLEDSAMYFCASRGWETRSGQYFGPGTRLTVT.

This clonotype was observed at least ten times. The CDR3 DNA follows: TGTGCCAGCTCTTCCCCGGCGCGTTACGTTGAGGGGGGCCTCTACAATGAGCAGTTCTTC. Translating it yields CASSSPARYVEGGLYNEQFF. V usage is TRBV5-6 and J usage is TRBJ2-1; D possibly uses TRBD1 or TRBD2 (6 bases each). Germline V gene data show CDR1 as SGHDT and CDR2 as YYEEEE. CDR3 length equals 20 residues. V was pared by 7 bases and J by 3 bases, with 32 bases between.